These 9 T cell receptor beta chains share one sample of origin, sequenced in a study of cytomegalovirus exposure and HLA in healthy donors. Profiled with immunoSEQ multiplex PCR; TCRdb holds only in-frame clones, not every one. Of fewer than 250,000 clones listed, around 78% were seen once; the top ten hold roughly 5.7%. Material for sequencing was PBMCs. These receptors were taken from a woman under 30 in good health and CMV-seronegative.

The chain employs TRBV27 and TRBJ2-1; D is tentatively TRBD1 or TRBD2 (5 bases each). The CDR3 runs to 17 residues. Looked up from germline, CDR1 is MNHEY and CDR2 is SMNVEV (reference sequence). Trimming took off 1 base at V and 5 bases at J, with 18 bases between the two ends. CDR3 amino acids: CASSLFGDPRYHNEQFF. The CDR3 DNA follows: TGTGCCAGCAGTTTATTCGGGGACCCCCGGTATCACAATGAGCAGTTCTTC.

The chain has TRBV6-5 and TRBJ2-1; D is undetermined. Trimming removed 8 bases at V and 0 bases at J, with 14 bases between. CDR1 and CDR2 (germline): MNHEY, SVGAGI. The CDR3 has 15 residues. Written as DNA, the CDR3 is TGTGCCAGCCGGTTGGGCGGAAGCTCCTACAATGAGCAGTTCTTC. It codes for CASRLGGSSYNEQFF.

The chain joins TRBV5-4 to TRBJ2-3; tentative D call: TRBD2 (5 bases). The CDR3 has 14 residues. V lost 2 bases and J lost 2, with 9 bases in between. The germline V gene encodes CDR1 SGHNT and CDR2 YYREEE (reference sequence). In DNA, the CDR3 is TGTGCCAGCAGCTTCCCGGGGATCACAGATACGCAGTATTTT. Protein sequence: CASSFPGITDTQYF.

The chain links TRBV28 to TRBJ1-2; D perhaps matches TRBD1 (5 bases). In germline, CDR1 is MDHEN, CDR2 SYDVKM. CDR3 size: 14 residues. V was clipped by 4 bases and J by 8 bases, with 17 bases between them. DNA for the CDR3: TGTGCCAGCAGTTCCAACGGACGGACACGCGGCTACACCTTC. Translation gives CASSSNGRTRGYTF.

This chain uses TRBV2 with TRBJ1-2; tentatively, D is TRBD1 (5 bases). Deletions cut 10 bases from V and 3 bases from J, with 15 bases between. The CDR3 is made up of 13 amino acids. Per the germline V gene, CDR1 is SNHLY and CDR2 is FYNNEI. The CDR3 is CANKPGGDYGYTF. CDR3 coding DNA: TGTGCCAACAAGCCTGGAGGGGACTATGGCTACACCTTC. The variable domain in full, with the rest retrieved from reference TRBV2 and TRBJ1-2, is EPEVTQTPSHQVTQMGQEVILRCVPISNHLYFYWYRQILGQKVEFLVSFYNNEISEKSEIFDDQFSVERPDGSNFTLKIRSTKLEDSAMYFCANKPGGDYGYTFGSGTRLTVV.

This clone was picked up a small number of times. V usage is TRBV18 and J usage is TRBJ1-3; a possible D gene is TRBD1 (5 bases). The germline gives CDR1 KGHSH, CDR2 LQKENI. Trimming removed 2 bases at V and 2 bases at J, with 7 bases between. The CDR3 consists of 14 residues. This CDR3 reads CASSPSGTGNTIYF. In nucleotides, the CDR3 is TGTGCCAGCTCACCATCAGGGACTGGAAACACCATATATTTT. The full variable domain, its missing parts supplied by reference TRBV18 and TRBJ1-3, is NAGVMQNPRHLVRRRGQEARLRCSPMKGHSHVYWYRQLPEEGLKFMVYLQKENIIDESGMPKERFSAEFPKEGPSILRIQQVVRGDSAAYFCASSPSGTGNTIYFGEGSWLTVV.

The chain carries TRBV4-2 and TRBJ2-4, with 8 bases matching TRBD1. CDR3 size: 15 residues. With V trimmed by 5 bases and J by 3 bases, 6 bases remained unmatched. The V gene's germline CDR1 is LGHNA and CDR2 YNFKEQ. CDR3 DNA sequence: TGTGCCAGCAGCGACCTACAGGGGGTCAAAAACATTCAGTACTTC. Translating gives CASSDLQGVKNIQYF.

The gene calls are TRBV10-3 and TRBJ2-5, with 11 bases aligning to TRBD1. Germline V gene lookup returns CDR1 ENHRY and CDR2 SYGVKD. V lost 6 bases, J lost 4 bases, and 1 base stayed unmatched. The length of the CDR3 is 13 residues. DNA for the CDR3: TGTGCCATCAGGGACAGGGGGCGAGAGACCCAGTACTTC. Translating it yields CAIRDRGRETQYF.

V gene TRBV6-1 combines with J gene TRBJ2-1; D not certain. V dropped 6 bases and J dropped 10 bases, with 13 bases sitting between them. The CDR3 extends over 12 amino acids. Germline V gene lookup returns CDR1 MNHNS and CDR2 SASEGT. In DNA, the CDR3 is TGTGCCAGCAGGGATGGTGCCGGGGAGCAGTTCTTC. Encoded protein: CASRDGAGEQFF.